This T cell receptor beta chain was identified in a study of T cell responses to AZD1222 COVID-19 vaccine. Findings of the study overall: The study found Spike-specific TCR breadth and depth rose after two AZD1222 doses. Donors were chiefly white British, with a greater number of females, and clonal diversity was perhaps underestimated. The study identified only five to seven AZD1222 recipients as seropositive at baseline.

This clone was seen just once. What it binds is not known. Germline V gives CDR1 LNHDA, CDR2 SQIVND (reference sequence). Trimming shortened V by 7 bases and J by 0 bases, and 16 bases separated the two germline ends. The CDR3 consists of 16 residues. Measured with immunoSEQ multiplex PCR; TCRdb has only the in-frame clones, and not every one. The table records about 120,000 clones, 85% to 90% of them present only once. This sequence originates from an adult who received the AZD1222 COVID-19 vaccine. V is TRBV19 and J is TRBJ1-3; possible D gene TRBD1, 5 bases. The specimen was peripheral blood, collected 28 days after the second AZD1222 dose. The CDR3 is CASTRRDGVSGNTIYF. DNA for the CDR3: TGTGCCAGTACCAGGCGGGACGGGGTCTCTGGAAACACCATATATTTT.